A selection of T cell receptor beta chains follows, all from one sample in a study of cytomegalovirus exposure and HLA in healthy donors. Repertoires were generated with immunoSEQ multiplex PCR, while TCRdb's copy carries only in-frame clones and drops some. Found here are about 160,000 clones, roughly three quarters of them singletons; the top ten hold around 6.8%. The source material was PBMCs. These receptors all come from a man in his forties or fifties in good health and CMV-seropositive. Both conserved end residues are part of each CDR3. The D gene is left open where the match is weak. Size tells how often a clone was seen (once, few, many) or the class of an expanded clone, and some rows leave it out.

clone size	D gene	V gene	J gene	CDR3 DNA	CDR3 protein
once	.	TRBV9	TRBJ2-1	TGTGCCAGGGTGAGGCCCTACAATGAGCAGTTCTTC	CARVRPYNEQFF
.	.	TRBV7-6	TRBJ1-2	TGTGCCAGCAGCTCCCAGGAAGGGGGGGTTCTGTATGGCTACACCTTC	CASSSQEGGVLYGYTF
.	TRBD2	TRBV20-1	TRBJ2-1	TGCAGTACTAGCGGCTACAATGAGCAGTTCTTC	CSTSGYNEQFF
.	.	TRBV7-9	TRBJ2-7	TGTGCCAGCAGCTTAGTGGCAGGGGACTCCTACGAGCAGTACTTC	CASSLVAGDSYEQYF
.	TRBD1	TRBV9	TRBJ1-1	TGTGCCAGCAGCGTACCAGGGGGCACTGAAGCTTTCTTT	CASSVPGGTEAFF
.	.	TRBV30	TRBJ2-3	TGTGCCTGGAGGCAGGGGCAGGGTACGCAGTATTTT	CAWRQGQGTQYF
.	TRBD2	TRBV18	TRBJ2-7	TGTGCCAGCTCACCAGGGGTCAGCGGGGGATACGAGCAGTACTTC	CASSPGVSGGYEQYF
few	TRBD2	TRBV6-1	TRBJ2-5	TGTGCCAGCAGTGAAGCCCCTAGCGGGGTACAAGAGACCCAGTACTTC	CASSEAPSGVQETQYF
few	.	TRBV29-1	TRBJ2-3	TGCAGCGTTGGACCTGGAGGGTCCGCAGATACGCAGTATTTT	CSVGPGGSADTQYF
.	.	TRBV30	TRBJ1-5	TGTGCCTGGAGTCCCCCCTATCAGCCCCAGCATTTT	CAWSPPYQPQHF
.	TRBD1	TRBV9	TRBJ2-7	TGTGCCAGCAGCGCAGCAGGGACAGGGACCTACGAGCAGTACTTC	CASSAAGTGTYEQYF
once	.	TRBV6-6	TRBJ2-2	TGTGCCAGCAGTTGGATTGGGCCTGGCACCGGGGAGCTGTTTTTT	CASSWIGPGTGELFF
.	.	TRBV9	TRBJ2-1	TGTGCCAGCAGCGTAGCTACAGGGTTTAACAATGAGCAGTTCTTC	CASSVATGFNNEQFF
few	.	TRBV7-8	TRBJ1-2	TGTGCCAGCAGCTTAGGACAGTACTATGGCTACACCTTC	CASSLGQYYGYTF
.	.	TRBV19	TRBJ1-5	TGTGCCAGTAGTATAGAGAGGCGCCAGCATTTT	CASSIERRQHF
.	TRBD1	TRBV9	TRBJ1-1	TGTGCCAGCACACAGGGGGGATCTGGTACTGAAGCTTTCTTT	CASTQGGSGTEAFF
few	.	TRBV19	TRBJ1-1	TGTGCCAGTAGTATAGGCGGGGGTATCGCCACTGAAGCTTTCTTT	CASSIGGGIATEAFF
.	TRBD1	TRBV29-1	TRBJ1-2	TGCAGCGTTGAAGTCGTCCCGAGGGGGCGAAACTATGGCTACACCTTC	CSVEVVPRGRNYGYTF
.	.	TRBV14	TRBJ2-7	TGTGCCAGCAGCCAAGTTGCAGGGGCTCCCTACGAGCAGTACTTC	CASSQVAGAPYEQYF
.	.	TRBV5-4	TRBJ1-3	TGTGCCAGCAGCCGGGGGGTCGCAGGGAGCTCTGGAAACACCATATATTTT	CASSRGVAGSSGNTIYF